These 3 T cell receptor beta chains share one sample of origin, sequenced in a study of human T cells and chemical hapten exposure. MiXCR, applied by TCRdb to the RACE reads, yields one record per CDR3 protein. The sample has nearly 95,000 distinct CDR3 sequences; approximately 11% are singletons. The time point here: patch test 2, 6 weeks after DPC sensitization. The treatment denotes: therapeutic diphenylcyclopropenone sensitization with weekly scalp DPC. Sequencing used whole blood, obtained in connection with sensitization to the hapten diphenylcyclopropenone (DPC). These receptors were collected from a middle-aged man with alopecia areata. Some clones in this sample may be carry-over from other donors' samples.

This clonotype was seen at least ten times. The DNA for the CDR3 is TGCAGTGCTCGGGACTGGCCTAGGGTTGCCTACAATGAGCAGTTCTTC. The encoded protein is CSARDWPRVAYNEQFF. The V gene is TRBV20-1, the J gene TRBJ2-1, with TRBD2 as a possible D gene (6 bases). The CDR3 is 16 amino acids. V was pared by 5 bases and J by 2 bases, with 19 bases between. The V gene's germline CDR1 is DFQATT and CDR2 SNEGSKA (reference sequence).

This clonotype has more than one count but fewer than ten. The V gene is TRBV2, the J gene TRBJ2-2; no reliable D call. The V end lost 5 bases, the J end lost 0 bases, and 10 bases lay between the germline ends. The CDR3 loop spans 15 amino acids. The germline gives CDR1 SNHLY, CDR2 FYNNEI. In DNA, the CDR3 is TGTGCCAGCAGTTCAGTGACGGCGAACACCGGGGAGCTGTTTTTT. This gives the protein CASSSVTANTGELFF.

This clonotype was detected a few times. V is TRBV12-3 or TRBV12-4 and J is TRBJ2-1; a weak D match, TRBD2 (6 bases). Deletions cut 1 base from V and 2 bases from J, with 9 bases between. This CDR3 comprises 15 residues. The CDR3, as DNA: TGTGCCAGCAGTTTAGAGGAGGGGACCTACAATGAGCAGTTCTTC. Translated, it gives CASSLEEGTYNEQFF.